The 28 T cell receptor beta chains listed next were all sequenced from one sample in a study of CD8 T cells in Susac syndrome. A quantity of about 0.45 to 1 ug RNA underwent reverse transcription using random hexamers. Each CDR3 protein is one row after TCRdb ran MiXCR on the immunoSEQ multiplex PCR reads. The data hold under 150,000 distinct CDR3 sequences, with 85% to 95% observed a single time. The sequenced sample consisted of CD4+ T cells from PBMCs. Source of these receptors: a human donor with Susac syndrome.

CDR3 region: CASSPMSPGGNTEAFF. For the CDR3, the DNA is TGTGCCAGCAGTCCGATGTCCCCAGGGGGGAACACTGAAGCTTTCTTT. V and J are TRBV12-3 or TRBV12-4 and TRBJ1-1; 7 nucleotides align to TRBD1. V trimming: 5 bases; J trimming: 1 base; junction bases outside the gene matches: 10. The CDR3 has 16 residues.

Only one count was recorded for this clonotype. V gene TRBV12-3 or TRBV12-4 combines with J gene TRBJ2-1; D gene uncertain. V dropped 2 bases and J dropped 6 bases, with 2 bases sitting between them. This CDR3 has 11 amino acids. CDR3 loop: CASSLINEQFF. The CDR3 DNA reads TGTGCCAGCAGTTTAATCAATGAGCAGTTCTTC.

V and J are TRBV24-1 and TRBJ2-1; D is perhaps TRBD1 (6 bases). The germline V gene encodes CDR1 KGHDR and CDR2 SFDVKD. The CDR3 has 14 residues. Trimming shortened V by 4 bases and J by 7 bases, and 13 bases separated the two germline ends. The DNA for the CDR3 is TGTGCCACCAGTGACAGGGGCTCAAAAAATGAGCAGTTCTTC. It codes for CATSDRGSKNEQFF.

J is TRBJ2-5 and V is TRBV4-1; 16 nucleotides match TRBD2. The CDR3 runs to 20 residues. After removal of 0 bases from V and 1 base from J, the junction contained 8 bases not matched to a gene. Germline loops: CDR1 MGHRA, CDR2 YSYEKL. This CDR3 reads CASSQDRGLAGGRGQETQYF. For the CDR3, the DNA is TGCGCCAGCAGCCAAGATAGGGGACTAGCGGGGGGGAGGGGCCAAGAGACCCAGTACTTC.

The rearrangement joins TRBV5-4 to TRBJ2-7, with TRBD1 as a possible D gene (6 bases). There are 13 residues in the CDR3. The germline V and J ends were trimmed by 4 bases and 2 bases, with 10 bases remaining between them. Germline CDR1 and CDR2: SGHNT and YYREEE (reference sequence). The CDR3 DNA follows: TGTGCCAGCAGCACGGACAGTCCCTACGAGCAGTACTTC. Protein: CASSTDSPYEQYF.

This chain joins TRBV20-1 and TRBJ1-1, with 8 bases identical to TRBD1. This CDR3 has 14 residues. Unmatched junction bases numbered 6, after V lost 3 bases and J lost 3 bases. Germline-derived CDR1 and CDR2 are DFQATT and SNEGSKA (reference sequence). CDR3 protein: CSARVLRGHTEAFF. CDR3 bases: TGCAGTGCTAGGGTCCTCAGGGGGCACACTGAAGCTTTCTTT.

The V and J genes are TRBV23-1 and TRBJ1-2; D not certain. TRBV23-1 is placed among ORFs of uncertain function. Between the trimmed V and J ends, which lost 6 bases and 5 bases, there was a span of 10 bases. CDR3 size: 12 residues. CDR3: CASRGSGYGYTF. In DNA form, the CDR3 reads TGCGCCAGCAGGGGCAGCGGGTATGGCTACACCTTC.

The chain employs TRBV30 and TRBJ2-7; TRBD1 matches at 8 bases. Germline CDR1 is GTSNPN and CDR2 is SVGIG (reference sequence). CDR3 size: 12 residues. The V gene end was trimmed by 8 bases and the J gene end by 2 bases; junction bases not matched to a gene: 5. The CDR3 spells CAGRGQAYEQYF. The CDR3 DNA follows: TGTGCCGGCCGGGGACAGGCCTACGAGCAGTACTTC. The full variable domain, its missing parts supplied by reference TRBV30 and TRBJ2-7, is SQTIHQWPATLVQPVGSPLSLECTVEGTSNPNLYWYRQAAGRGLQLLFYSVGIGQISSEVPQNLSASRPQDRQFILSSKKLLLSDSGFYLCAGRGQAYEQYFGPGTRLTVT.

This chain links TRBV25-1 with TRBJ2-5; D is perhaps TRBD2 (6 bases). Germline CDR1 is MGHDK and CDR2 is SYGVNS. This CDR3 spans 14 amino acids. V gave up 5 bases and J gave up 2 bases, with 12 bases separating them. CDR3 DNA: TGTGCCAGCAGTATGCAGGCGGGACAAGAGACCCAGTACTTC. Translated, it gives CASSMQAGQETQYF.

The chain uses TRBV14 and TRBJ2-1; the D is unclear. Trimming shortened V by 3 bases and J by 2 bases, and 11 bases separated the two germline ends. CDR1 is SGHDN, CDR2 FVKESK, per germline. CDR3 size: 15 residues. The chain's CDR3 is CASSHAVRPYNEQFF. Written as DNA, the CDR3 is TGTGCCAGCAGCCATGCCGTAAGGCCCTACAATGAGCAGTTCTTC.

The genes are TRBV6-2 or TRBV6-3 and TRBJ2-1; TRBD2 matches at 10 bases. The V gene end was trimmed by 6 bases and the J gene end by 15 bases; junction bases not matched to a gene: 8. Germline V gene sequence: CDR1 MNHEY, CDR2 SVGEGT. The CDR3 has 12 residues. CDR3 sequence: CASRQTSGMSFF. CDR3 DNA: TGTGCCAGCAGACAAACTAGCGGGATGTCGTTCTTC.

The chain is built from TRBV2 and TRBJ2-3; D might be TRBD1 or TRBD2, each matching 6 bases. The V gene's germline CDR1 is SNHLY and CDR2 FYNNEI. The CDR3 is 14 amino acids. As DNA, the CDR3 is TGTGCGTCGGGGGCAGGGATTGACACAGATACGCAGTATTTT. It yields the protein CASGAGIDTDTQYF.

This chain's CDR3 is CSASNPGSANTEAFF. As DNA, the CDR3 is TGCAGTGCTAGTAATCCGGGGAGTGCGAACACTGAAGCTTTCTTT. The genes are TRBV20-1 and TRBJ1-1; D gene unclear. The CDR3 runs to 15 residues. Trimming removed 3 bases at V and 1 base at J, with 15 bases between. CDR1 and CDR2 (germline): DFQATT, SNEGSKA (reference sequence).

A single count supports this clonotype. This chain links TRBV6-5 with TRBJ1-2, with TRBD1 as a possible D gene (5 bases). From germline, CDR1 is MNHEY and CDR2 SVGAGI. The CDR3 covers 14 residues. Trimming left V 0 bases short and J 8 bases short, with 13 bases between. The CDR3 sequence: CASSYSRGAGGYTF. As DNA, the CDR3 is TGTGCCAGCAGTTACTCGAGGGGAGCGGGGGGCTACACCTTC.

The V gene is TRBV25-1, the J gene TRBJ2-7; the D gene is possibly TRBD2 (6 bases). This CDR3 is 18 amino acids long. Per germline, CDR1 MGHDK and CDR2 SYGVNS. Trimming pared 1 base from V and 4 bases from J, leaving 23 bases between. The CDR3 DNA reads TGTGCCAGCAGTGAATCGTTTGTCCTCTCGGGAGAGGGATACGAGCAGTACTTC. It codes for CASSESFVLSGEGYEQYF.

This clonotype was detected once. This rearrangement joins TRBV6-2 or TRBV6-3 to TRBJ2-7, with D maybe TRBD1 (5 bases). Trimming stripped 1 base from V and 3 bases from J, with 19 bases between. Germline loops: CDR1 MNHEY, CDR2 SVGEGT. The length of the CDR3 is 17 residues. CDR3 sequence reads: CASSYLMLSGHLYEQYF. In nucleotides, the CDR3 is TGTGCCAGCAGTTACTTGATGCTTTCCGGACACCTCTACGAGCAGTACTTC.

The chain employs TRBV20-1 and TRBJ2-7; TRBD1 aligns across 9 bases. The CDR3 is made up of 17 amino acids. J gave up 2 bases and V 2 bases, and 13 bases lay outside the gene matches. In germline, CDR1 is DFQATT, CDR2 SNEGSKA (reference sequence). The CDR3 region is CSARFSGTGLITYEQYF. The CDR3 DNA follows: TGCAGTGCTAGATTCTCCGGGACAGGGTTAATCACCTACGAGCAGTACTTC.

This rearrangement joins TRBV12-5 to TRBJ2-1; D not certain. Per germline, CDR1 LGHNT and CDR2 FRNRAP. V lost 6 bases and J lost 16, with 19 bases in between. The CDR3 loop spans 12 amino acids. Here the CDR3 DNA reads TGTGCTAGTGGGCTTGTTGGCCTATACACCTTCTTC. Its translation: CASGLVGLYTFF.

The CDR3 region has the DNA TGTGCCAGTAGTATAGTCGAGTTGGGAACCGGGGAGCTGTTTTTT. Protein product: CASSIVELGTGELFF. The rearrangement uses TRBV19 and TRBJ2-2; no definite D call. Germline CDR1 and CDR2: LNHDA and SQIVND (reference sequence). V shed 1 base and J shed 5 bases, with 11 bases lying between them. The length of the CDR3 is 15 residues.

The gene calls are TRBV4-1 and TRBJ1-1; D is possibly TRBD1 (5 bases). V was trimmed by 4 bases and J by 0 bases, leaving 18 bases between them. Germline-derived CDR1 and CDR2 are MGHRA and YSYEKL. The CDR3 length is 17 residues. CDR3 in amino acids: CASSPYYRDRVNTEAFF. The CDR3 DNA reads as TGCGCCAGCAGCCCGTACTACCGGGACCGAGTGAACACTGAAGCTTTCTTT.

The chain combines TRBV30 with TRBJ2-3; D remains unclear. This CDR3 has 12 residues. The germline gives CDR1 GTSNPN, CDR2 SVGIG (reference sequence). V dropped 3 bases and J dropped 3 bases, with 7 bases sitting between them. In nucleotides, the CDR3 is TGTGCCTGGAGCCAGACTACAGATACGCAGTATTTT. Translated: CAWSQTTDTQYF. The full variable domain, its missing parts supplied by reference TRBV30 and TRBJ2-3, is SQTIHQWPATLVQPVGSPLSLECTVEGTSNPNLYWYRQAAGRGLQLLFYSVGIGQISSEVPQNLSASRPQDRQFILSSKKLLLSDSGFYLCAWSQTTDTQYFGPGTRLTVL.

V usage is TRBV4-2 and J usage is TRBJ2-1, with a weak D call TRBD2 (6 bases). The CDR3 has 14 amino acids. Germline V CDR1 and CDR2: LGHNA, YNFKEQ. V shed 0 bases and J shed 10 bases, with 13 bases lying between them. In nucleotides, the CDR3 is TGTGCCAGCAGCCAAGATGGTCGGGGGAGGGAGCAGTTCTTC. It is translated as CASSQDGRGREQFF.

CDR3 amino acids: CASSLSVIYGYTF. CDR3 sequence (DNA): TGTGCCAGCAGTTTATCAGTAATCTATGGCTACACCTTC. The J gene is TRBJ1-2, the V gene TRBV28, with D unclear. Germline V gene data show CDR1 as MDHEN and CDR2 as SYDVKM. Trimming left V 1 base short and J 4 bases short, with 7 bases between. This CDR3 has 13 residues.

J is TRBJ1-1 and V is TRBV3-1; D gene unclear. The germline V gene encodes CDR1 LGHDT and CDR2 YNNKEL (reference sequence). The CDR3 covers 17 residues. Trimming left V 0 bases short and J 3 bases short, with 17 bases between. CDR3 region: CASSQDRRPVKYTEAFF. CDR3 DNA sequence: TGTGCCAGCAGCCAAGATCGCCGACCGGTAAAGTACACTGAAGCTTTCTTT.

This CDR3 is CASSYAGGALGTDTQYF. The DNA for the CDR3 is TGTGCCAGCAGTTACGCCGGGGGCGCATTAGGTACAGATACGCAGTATTTT. The V and J genes are TRBV6-5 and TRBJ2-3; possibly TRBD1 or TRBD2 for D (6 bases each). V was cut by 2 bases and J by 3 bases, with 18 bases left in between. The CDR3 is made up of 17 amino acids. Germline assignment: CDR1 MNHEY and CDR2 SVGAGI.

The gene calls are TRBV12-3 or TRBV12-4 and TRBJ2-1, with no clear D. V gave up 8 bases and J gave up 5 bases, with 10 bases separating them. There are 12 residues in the CDR3. The CDR3 DNA reads as TGTGCCAGCCGCAATACGGACAATGAGCAGTTCTTC. Amino acid sequence: CASRNTDNEQFF.

The chain has TRBV13 and TRBJ2-1; TRBD2 is a possible D gene (5 bases). The CDR3 length is 15 residues. Trimming removed 1 base at V and 0 bases at J, with 7 bases between. Germline V gene lookup returns CDR1 PRHDT and CDR2 FYEKMQ (reference sequence). CDR3 sequence (DNA): TGTGCCAGCAGCTTAGAGCGGAACTCCTACAATGAGCAGTTCTTC. It is translated as CASSLERNSYNEQFF.

J is TRBJ1-6 and V is TRBV12-3 or TRBV12-4, with TRBD1 matching over 8 bases. The V gene end was trimmed by 6 bases and the J gene end by 7 bases; junction bases not matched to a gene: 8. The CDR3 contains 15 residues. The CDR3 here is CASRGQGAENSPLHF. DNA of the CDR3: TGTGCCAGCAGGGGCCAGGGGGCCGAGAATTCACCCCTCCACTTT.